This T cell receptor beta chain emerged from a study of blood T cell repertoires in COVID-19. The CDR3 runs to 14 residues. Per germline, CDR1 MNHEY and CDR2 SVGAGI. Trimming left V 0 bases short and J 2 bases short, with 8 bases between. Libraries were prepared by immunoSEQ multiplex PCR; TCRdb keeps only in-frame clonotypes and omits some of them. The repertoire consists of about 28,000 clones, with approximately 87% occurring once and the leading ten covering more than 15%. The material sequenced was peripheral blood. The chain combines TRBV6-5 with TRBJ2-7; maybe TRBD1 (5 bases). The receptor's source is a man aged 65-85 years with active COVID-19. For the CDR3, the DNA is TGTGCCAGCAGTTACTCCGCAGGGACCTACGAGCAGTACTTC. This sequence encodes CASSYSAGTYEQYF.